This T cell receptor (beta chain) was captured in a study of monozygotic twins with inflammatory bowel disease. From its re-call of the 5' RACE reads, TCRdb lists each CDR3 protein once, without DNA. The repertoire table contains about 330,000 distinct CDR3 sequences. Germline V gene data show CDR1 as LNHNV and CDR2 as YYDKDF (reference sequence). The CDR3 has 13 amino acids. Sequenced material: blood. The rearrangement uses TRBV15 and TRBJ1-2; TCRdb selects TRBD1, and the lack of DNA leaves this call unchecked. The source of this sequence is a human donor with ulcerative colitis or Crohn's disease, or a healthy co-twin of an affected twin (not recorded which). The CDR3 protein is CATSVDRRYGYTF.